The T cell receptor (beta chain) described here comes from a study of TIL therapy for anti-PD-1-resistant metastatic lung cancer. On the study more broadly: By whole-exome sequencing, median non-synonymous tumor mutation burden was roughly 1.6 mutations per megabase.

Sequencing used immunoSEQ v3. Libraries were sequenced to 2 million to 2.5 million read pairs (survey) or roughly 4.5-6.5 million (deep). Clones were sequenced by immunoSEQ multiplex PCR, and TCRdb holds only the in-frame ones, with some missing. The sample includes about 25,000 clones, 55% to 75% of them seen just once. Time point here: pre-treatment sample, taken before nivolumab and TIL therapy. Pleural nodules or supraclavicular lymph nodes made up most of the excised metastases sampled. The receptor comes from a person aged 25 to 79 with non-small cell lung cancer. Sequencing used tumor tissue, obtained at baseline.

CDR3 amino acids: CASSLVVGGGEAFF. The CDR3 nucleotides read TGCGCCAGCAGCTTGGTTGTCGGAGGGGGTGAAGCTTTCTTT. This chain joins TRBV5-1 and TRBJ1-1; tentatively, D is TRBD1 (6 bases). The CDR3 covers 14 residues. V lost 0 bases and J 7 bases, leaving 13 bases between the germline ends. Germline CDR1 is SGHRS and CDR2 is YFSETQ.